A selection of T cell receptor beta chains follows, all from one sample in a study of blood T cell repertoires in COVID-19. Some clones are missing from TCRdb's copy, which holds only in-frame ones; the method was immunoSEQ multiplex PCR. The data contain a few hundred thousand clones, roughly 91% of them singletons. Material for sequencing was PBMCs or T cells enriched from blood (not recorded which). The receptor source for this set is a man aged 18 to 30 who had recovered from COVID-19. Both conserved end residues are part of each CDR3. A D gene is named only where the DNA matches it firmly. The size of a clone is reported for some rows only, either as once, few or many, or as a class for expanded clones.

TRBD1	TRBJ1-3	NA	TRBV9	CASRPTGGGNTIYF	TGTGCCAGCCGCCCGACAGGGGGTGGAAACACCATATATTTT
NA	TRBJ1-1	NA	TRBV12-3/TRBV12-4	CASSLLGLAEAFF	TGTGCCAGCAGTTTACTGGGACTCGCTGAAGCTTTCTTT
TRBD1	TRBJ1-1	once	TRBV3-1/TRBV3-2	CASSRPGQVVTEAFF	TGTGCCAGCAGCCGCCCGGGACAGGTTGTAACTGAAGCTTTCTTT
NA	TRBJ1-1	NA	TRBV7-9	CASSLTRAGEAFF	TGTGCCAGCAGTCTTACCCGGGCAGGGGAAGCTTTCTTT
TRBD2	TRBJ2-6	once	TRBV5-4	CASSPPPGTSPLAGANVLTF	TGTGCCAGCAGCCCACCCCCCGGGACTAGCCCCTTGGCCGGGGCCAACGTCCTGACTTTC
NA	TRBJ1-6	NA	TRBV5-6	CASNTGSRANSPLHF	TGTGCCAGCAACACGGGGAGCCGGGCTAATTCACCCCTCCACTTT
TRBD1	TRBJ1-5	NA	TRBV24-1	CATGGQANQPQHF	TGTGCCACCGGGGGACAGGCAAATCAGCCCCAGCATTTT
NA	TRBJ1-1	NA	TRBV29-1	CSVEDGNWGGAEAFF	TGCAGCGTTGAAGATGGTAATTGGGGGGGGGCTGAAGCTTTCTTT
TRBD1	TRBJ1-2	few	TRBV4-1	CASSQMTGDGYTF	TGCGCCAGCAGCCAAATGACAGGGGATGGCTACACCTTC
NA	TRBJ1-1	NA	TRBV7-3	CASSLAQGFNTEAFF	TGTGCCAGCAGCTTAGCCCAGGGTTTTAACACTGAAGCTTTCTTT
TRBD1	TRBJ1-2	NA	TRBV27	CASSVTGTGHYGYTF	TGTGCCAGCAGTGTTACCGGGACAGGGCATTATGGCTACACCTTC
NA	TRBJ2-2	NA	TRBV7-3	CASSLNPGRAAGELFF	TGTGCCAGCAGCTTAAACCCCGGCAGAGCGGCCGGGGAGCTGTTTTTT
NA	TRBJ1-1	once	TRBV10-3	CAISATGGDTEAFF	TGTGCCATCAGTGCCACTGGGGGGGACACTGAAGCTTTCTTT
TRBD1	TRBJ2-7	NA	TRBV5-8	CASSLYRGFSYEQYF	TGTGCCAGCAGCCTTTACAGGGGATTCTCCTACGAGCAGTACTTC
TRBD2	TRBJ2-5	once	TRBV5-4	CASSLGLAVETQYF	TGTGCCAGCAGCCTGGGACTAGCGGTGGAGACCCAGTACTTC
NA	TRBJ1-4	few	TRBV12-5	CASGLVFGPTSTNEKLFF	TGTGCTAGTGGTTTGGTATTCGGTCCCACCTCGACTAATGAAAAACTGTTTTTT
TRBD1	TRBJ2-1	once	TRBV27	CASSFSQGEQFF	TGTGCCAGCAGTTTCTCACAGGGGGAGCAGTTCTTC
TRBD1	TRBJ1-1	NA	TRBV5-4	CASSDARARGRNTEAFF	TGTGCCAGCAGCGATGCGCGGGCCAGGGGGAGGAACACTGAAGCTTTCTTT
TRBD1	TRBJ1-1	NA	TRBV2	CAGGQGPTEAFF	TGTGCCGGCGGACAGGGGCCCACTGAAGCTTTCTTT
TRBD2	TRBJ2-7	many	TRBV15	CATSGGSGTGEQYF	TGTGCCACCAGCGGAGGGAGCGGGACGGGCGAGCAGTACTTC
NA	TRBJ1-5	once	TRBV27	CASSFAGKGGQPQHF	TGTGCCAGCAGTTTTGCAGGGAAGGGAGGTCAGCCCCAGCATTTT
NA	TRBJ1-3	NA	TRBV5-5	CASSSQGYSGNTIYF	TGTGCCAGCAGCTCGCAGGGGTACTCTGGAAACACCATATATTTT
NA	TRBJ1-1	NA	TRBV28	CASSLGQTVNTEAFF	TGTGCCAGCAGTTTAGGGCAAACCGTGAACACTGAAGCTTTCTTT
NA	TRBJ1-2	NA	TRBV6-5	CASTLIQESYGYTF	TGTGCCAGCACCCTTATACAGGAGAGCTATGGCTACACCTTC
NA	TRBJ2-2	NA	TRBV5-1	CASSLMLGEETGELFF	TGCGCCAGCAGCTTGATGCTCGGTGAGGAAACCGGGGAGCTGTTTTTT
NA	TRBJ2-7	NA	TRBV9	CASSVGPHYEQYF	TGTGCCAGCAGCGTAGGGCCTCACTACGAGCAGTACTTC
NA	TRBJ2-2	NA	TRBV28	CASFFARENTGELFF	TGTGCCAGCTTTTTCGCCCGAGAGAACACCGGGGAGCTGTTTTTT
NA	TRBJ2-7	NA	TRBV7-9	CASSFEAGGVEQYF	TGTGCCAGCAGCTTTGAGGCAGGAGGAGTCGAGCAGTACTTC
NA	TRBJ1-2	NA	TRBV10-1	CASSENPSYGYTF	TGCGCCAGCAGTGAAAATCCTAGCTATGGCTACACCTTC
NA	TRBJ1-3	NA	TRBV7-2	CASSSTATGNTIYF	TGTGCCAGCAGCTCCACCGCGACAGGAAACACCATATATTTT
NA	TRBJ2-7	NA	TRBV5-1	CASSLRSGQFSYEQYF	TGCGCCAGCAGCTTACGAAGCGGCCAGTTTTCCTACGAGCAGTACTTC
NA	TRBJ1-1	many	TRBV15	CATTPVGGVGEAFF	TGTGCCACCACCCCAGTTGGGGGGGTTGGTGAAGCTTTCTTT
NA	TRBJ2-1	NA	TRBV12-3/TRBV12-4	CASRDSSYNEQFF	TGTGCCAGCAGAGATAGCTCCTACAATGAGCAGTTCTTC
TRBD2	TRBJ2-1	NA	TRBV9	CASSTSPGGALNLHEQFF	TGTGCCAGCAGCACATCCCCGGGGGGGGCACTTAATCTTCATGAGCAGTTCTTC
TRBD2	TRBJ2-2	NA	TRBV28	CASSPRKREHGPGELFF	TGTGCCAGCAGTCCACGCAAGCGGGAGCATGGTCCCGGGGAGCTGTTTTTT
NA	TRBJ2-1	NA	TRBV27	CASSTGLYNEQFF	TGTGCCAGCAGTACGGGACTTTACAATGAGCAGTTCTTC
NA	TRBJ1-4	NA	TRBV27	CASSRGDFTNEKLFF	TGTGCCAGCAGCCGCGGGGATTTCACTAATGAAAAACTGTTTTTT
TRBD1	TRBJ1-1	once	TRBV18	CASSQGQGLNTEAFF	TGTGCCAGCTCTCAGGGACAGGGCTTGAACACTGAAGCTTTCTTT
TRBD1	TRBJ1-1	NA	TRBV5-8	CASSLTGQLNTEAFF	TGTGCCAGCAGCTTGACGGGACAGCTGAACACTGAAGCTTTCTTT
NA	TRBJ1-2	NA	TRBV9	CASSPVGGYYGYTF	TGTGCCAGCAGCCCAGTCGGGGGATACTATGGCTACACCTTC
NA	TRBJ1-4	NA	TRBV7-9	CASSLAPQGNEKLFF	TGTGCCAGCAGCTTAGCGCCGCAGGGTAATGAAAAACTGTTTTTT
NA	TRBJ1-6	once	TRBV2	CASKTLDTSPLHF	TGTGCCAGCAAGACACTGGACACTTCACCCCTCCACTTT
NA	TRBJ1-6	NA	TRBV27	CASRVTGRPYNSPLHF	TGTGCCAGCCGGGTAACAGGCCGACCCTATAATTCACCCCTCCACTTT
TRBD2	TRBJ2-5	NA	TRBV2	CASPIRLAGVETQYF	TGTGCCAGCCCTATCAGGCTAGCGGGAGTAGAGACCCAGTACTTC
TRBD1	TRBJ1-4	NA	TRBV27	CATGTGGPEKLFF	TGTGCCACCGGGACAGGGGGCCCTGAAAAACTGTTTTTT
TRBD2	TRBJ2-3	NA	TRBV7-3	CASSLGLAGGFTDTQYF	TGTGCCAGCAGCCTAGGACTAGCGGGAGGTTTCACAGATACGCAGTATTTT
TRBD2	TRBJ2-3	NA	TRBV15	CATRLLAGEGDTQYF	TGTGCCACCAGGCTACTAGCGGGGGAGGGGGATACGCAGTATTTT
TRBD2	TRBJ2-3	NA	TRBV6-5	CGGGLLLGTDTQYF	TGTGGGGGAGGGTTACTTCTCGGCACAGATACGCAGTATTTT
NA	TRBJ1-2	NA	TRBV7-9	CASSPNFYGYTF	TGTGCCAGCAGCCCCAATTTCTATGGCTACACCTTC
TRBD1	TRBJ1-4	NA	TRBV14	CASSRGTAEKLFF	TGTGCCAGCAGCCGTGGGACAGCCGAAAAACTGTTTTTT
TRBD2	TRBJ2-5	NA	TRBV5-6	CASSPWGLAGTQETQYF	TGTGCCAGCAGCCCATGGGGACTAGCGGGAACCCAAGAGACCCAGTACTTC
NA	TRBJ2-7	NA	TRBV4-1	CASSHTSDSYEQYF	TGCGCCAGCAGCCACACATCTGACAGCTACGAGCAGTACTTC
TRBD2	TRBJ2-2	NA	TRBV9	CASSVSGLAGVAGELFF	TGTGCCAGCAGCGTCTCAGGACTAGCGGGAGTCGCCGGGGAGCTGTTTTTT
NA	TRBJ2-3	few	TRBV5-1	CASSIQATPTDTQYF	TGCGCCAGCAGCATACAGGCGACCCCCACAGATACGCAGTATTTT